Below, 13 T cell receptor beta chains from the same sample are listed, as sequenced in a study of OX40 agonist ivuxolimab in advanced cancers. Profiling relied on immunoSEQ multiplex PCR, and the TCRdb table lists in-frame clones only, not all of them. The sample has about 72,000 clones, roughly 80% seen once. The material sequenced was CD4+ or CD8+ T cells sorted from blood, taken in a trial of the OX40 agonist ivuxolimab. The receptors come from an adult with an advanced solid tumor such as melanoma, head and neck, liver or kidney cancer.

The V gene is TRBV6-5, the J gene TRBJ1-2, with 8 bases matching TRBD1. The CDR3 has 13 amino acids. Trimming removed 2 bases from V and 7 bases from J; junction bases left unmatched: 3. CDR1 and CDR2 from the germline V gene are MNHEY and SVGAGI. CDR3: CASSYDRGFGYTF. As DNA, the CDR3 is TGTGCCAGCAGTTACGACAGGGGCTTTGGCTACACCTTC.

This clone occurred once. The chain combines TRBV11-2 with TRBJ2-7; the match to TRBD2 covers 8 bases. CDR1 is SGHAT, CDR2 FQNNGV, per germline. The CDR3 has 14 residues. The J segment lost 2 bases and the V segment lost 2 bases, leaving 2 bases of the junction unmatched. CDR3 in DNA: TGTGCCAGCAGCTTAAGCGGGAGCACCTACGAGCAGTACTTC. Translation gives CASSLSGSTYEQYF.

The genes are TRBV6-5 and TRBJ1-6, with D unresolved. V was cut by 3 bases and J by 7 bases, with 10 bases left in between. The length of the CDR3 is 14 residues. Per the germline V gene, CDR1 is MNHEY and CDR2 is SVGAGI. CDR3 residues: CASSYSQSNSPLHF. CDR3 nucleotides: TGTGCCAGCAGTTATAGCCAGTCAAATTCACCCCTCCACTTT.

In this sample, this clone turned up once. CDR3: CASSLDPGTSGNTIYF. DNA for the CDR3: TGTGCCAGCAGCTTAGATCCTGGCACCTCTGGAAACACCATATATTTT. The V call is TRBV11-3, the J call TRBJ1-3; D unresolved. The CDR3 extends over 16 amino acids. CDR1 and CDR2 from the germline V gene are SGHNT and YENEEA. V lost 0 bases and J 0 bases, leaving 9 bases between the germline ends.

The chain combines TRBV2 with TRBJ2-2; D gene ambiguous. CDR1 is SNHLY, CDR2 FYNNEI, per germline. V was clipped by 5 bases and J by 1 base, with 8 bases between them. The CDR3 sequence is 14 residues long. CDR3: CASSRDLNTGELFF. Here the CDR3 DNA reads TGTGCCAGCAGTCGAGACCTGAACACCGGGGAGCTGTTTTTT.

The chain carries TRBV7-2 and TRBJ1-5, with 8 bases aligning to TRBD1. Losses at the gene ends were 5 bases for V and 4 bases for J; bases not matched to a gene: 10. The CDR3 contains 16 residues. Germline loops: CDR1 SGHTA, CDR2 FQGNSA. The CDR3 bases are TGTGCCAGCAGCCAGTCGACCGGGACAGGTAATCAGCCCCAGCATTTT. This codes for CASSQSTGTGNQPQHF.

This clone is labeled medium-sized. V and J are TRBV28 and TRBJ1-3; TRBD1 agrees at 9 bases. The CDR3 has 15 residues. Germline CDR1 is MDHEN and CDR2 is SYDVKM. V lost 5 bases and J lost 4; bases outside the gene matches: 6. The CDR3 sequence: CASSTGGWRGNTIYF. The DNA for the CDR3 is TGTGCCAGCAGTACAGGGGGCTGGCGAGGAAACACCATATATTTT.

This chain links TRBV7-2 with TRBJ1-5, with TRBD1 identical over 11 bases. This CDR3 comprises 14 residues. Trimming at V came to 3 bases and at J to 6 bases, leaving 1 base not matched to a gene. Germline lookup yields CDR1 SGHTA and CDR2 FQGNSA. The CDR3 loop is CASSLDRGLQPQHF. The CDR3 bases are TGTGCCAGCAGCTTGGACAGGGGGCTTCAGCCCCAGCATTTT. Full variable domain (outside the CDR3, taken from reference TRBV7-2 and TRBJ1-5): GAGVSQSPSNKVTEKGKDVELRCDPISGHTALYWYRQSLGQGLEFLIYFQGNSAPDKSGLPSDRFSAERTGGSVSTLTIQRTQQEDSAVYLCASSLDRGLQPQHFGDGTRLSIL.

The gene calls are TRBV19 and TRBJ2-3, with no clear D. In germline, CDR1 is LNHDA, CDR2 SQIVND (reference sequence). V lost 5 bases and J lost 4, with 13 bases in between. This CDR3 has 14 residues. The CDR3 loop is CASSSQAGADTQYF. CDR3 coding DNA: TGTGCCAGTAGTTCGCAAGCAGGCGCAGATACGCAGTATTTT.

The rearrangement links TRBV19 to TRBJ2-2; possible D gene TRBD1, 5 bases. The CDR3 is 14 amino acids. Trimming removed 3 bases at V and 6 bases at J, with 11 bases between. The germline V gene encodes CDR1 LNHDA and CDR2 SQIVND (reference sequence). The CDR3: CASSMARVPGELFF. DNA for the CDR3: TGTGCCAGTAGTATGGCCAGGGTTCCCGGGGAGCTGTTTTTT.

The chain links TRBV2 to TRBJ2-1; 8 nucleotides agree with TRBD2. J was trimmed by 9 bases and V by 8 bases; bases with no gene match: 9. This CDR3 has 13 amino acids. From germline, CDR1 is SNHLY and CDR2 FYNNEI. The CDR3 DNA follows: TGTGCCAGCTGGCCAGCGGGAGAGGGTGAGCAGTTCTTC. Protein: CASWPAGEGEQFF.

This chain links TRBV19 with TRBJ2-5; D might be TRBD1 (5 bases). This CDR3 is built from 16 residues. The ends were cut back, 5 bases at V and 4 bases at J, with 20 bases in the middle. CDR1 LNHDA and CDR2 SQIVND come from the germline V gene (reference sequence). In DNA, the CDR3 is TGTGCCAGTAGTGCAATGATCAGGGTAATGGGAGAGACCCAGTACTTC. Protein sequence: CASSAMIRVMGETQYF.

The CDR3 spells CASSLGGTSNEQFF. CDR3 bases: TGCGCCAGCAGCTTGGGCGGGACTAGCAATGAGCAGTTCTTC. The V call is TRBV5-1, the J call TRBJ2-1; 8 nucleotides line up with TRBD2. Losses at the gene ends were 0 bases for V and 6 bases for J; bases not matched to a gene: 2. Germline loops: CDR1 SGHRS, CDR2 YFSETQ. The CDR3 length is 14 residues.